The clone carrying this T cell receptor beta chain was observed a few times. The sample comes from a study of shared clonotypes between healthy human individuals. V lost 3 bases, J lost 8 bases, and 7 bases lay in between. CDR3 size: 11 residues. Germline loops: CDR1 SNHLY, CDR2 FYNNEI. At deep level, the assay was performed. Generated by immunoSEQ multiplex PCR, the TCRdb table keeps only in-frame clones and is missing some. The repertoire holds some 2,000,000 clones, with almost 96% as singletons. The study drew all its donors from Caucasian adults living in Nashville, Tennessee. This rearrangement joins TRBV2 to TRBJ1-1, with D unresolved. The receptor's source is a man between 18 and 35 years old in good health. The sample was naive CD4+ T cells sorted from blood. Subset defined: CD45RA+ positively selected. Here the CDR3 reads CASSELGEAFF. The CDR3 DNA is TGTGCCAGCAGTGAGCTGGGAGAAGCTTTCTTT.